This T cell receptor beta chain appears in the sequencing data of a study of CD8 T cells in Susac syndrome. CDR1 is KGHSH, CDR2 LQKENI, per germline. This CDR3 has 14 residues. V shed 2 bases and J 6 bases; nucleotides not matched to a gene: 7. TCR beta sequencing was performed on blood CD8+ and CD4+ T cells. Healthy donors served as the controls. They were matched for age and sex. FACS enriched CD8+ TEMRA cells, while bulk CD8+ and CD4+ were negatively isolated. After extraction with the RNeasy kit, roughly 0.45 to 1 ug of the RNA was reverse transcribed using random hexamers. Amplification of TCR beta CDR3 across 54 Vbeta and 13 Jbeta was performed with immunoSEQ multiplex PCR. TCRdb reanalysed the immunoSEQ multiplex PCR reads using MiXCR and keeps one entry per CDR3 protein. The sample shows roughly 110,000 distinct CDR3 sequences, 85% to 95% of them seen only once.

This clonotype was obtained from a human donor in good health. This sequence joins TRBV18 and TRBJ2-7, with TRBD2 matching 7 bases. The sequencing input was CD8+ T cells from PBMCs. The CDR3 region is CASSPKREVGEQYF. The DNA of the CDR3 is TGTGCCAGCTCACCAAAACGGGAGGTTGGCGAGCAGTACTTC.